A single sample gave rise to the 4 T cell receptor beta chains below, sequenced in a study of cytomegalovirus exposure and HLA in healthy donors (dated by TCRdb to the late 2010s). Receptor libraries were prepared by the immunoSEQ multiplex PCR assay. A mixture of 60 forward primers for TCR Vbeta segments and 13 reverse primers for TCR Jbeta segments was used in the multiplex PCR. Drawn from immuneACCESS, this table holds only the in-frame rearrangements with V and J called that TCRdb kept. Clones are partly lost; checked studies trace under half to an unresolved V gene and leave the rest unexplained. Within this sample are 100,000 or so clones, with 76% of them counted one time only. The top ten constitute around 4.1% of the sample. Sequencing used PBMCs. Receptors were obtained from a man aged 40-49 years in good health and CMV-seronegative.

The sample holds one count of this clone. The V call is TRBV30, the J call TRBJ1-1; D gene ambiguous. V was shortened by 5 bases and J by 8 bases, with 9 bases between the two germline ends. Germline V gene lookup returns CDR1 GTSNPN and CDR2 SVGIG (reference sequence). The CDR3 runs to 10 residues. The CDR3, as DNA: TGTGCCTGGGGCCTTGCAGAAGCTTTCTTT. Its protein product is CAWGLAEAFF.

V and J are TRBV5-4 and TRBJ1-2; 7 positions match TRBD1. Losses at the gene ends were 0 bases for V and 6 bases for J; bases not matched to a gene: 5. CDR3 size: 14 residues. Germline CDR1 and CDR2: SGHNT and YYREEE (reference sequence). The DNA for the CDR3 is TGTGCCAGCAGCTTGGTGACAGGGAAAGATGGCTACACCTTC. It specifies CASSLVTGKDGYTF.

This clone was recorded a few times. The rearrangement links TRBV28 to TRBJ1-3; D call uncertain. V shed 10 bases and J shed 1 base, with 11 bases lying between them. The V gene's germline CDR1 is MDHEN and CDR2 SYDVKM. The CDR3 sequence is 13 residues long. CDR3 nucleotide sequence: TGTGCCACTCGAAGTCTATCTGGAAACACCATATATTTT. It is translated as CATRSLSGNTIYF.

The gene calls are TRBV5-1 and TRBJ1-4; tentative D call: TRBD1 (6 bases). This CDR3 spans 15 amino acids. Germline V gives CDR1 SGHRS, CDR2 YFSETQ. V lost 6 bases, J lost 2 bases, and 14 bases lay in between. DNA of the CDR3: TGCGCCAGCACCCCGGTAGGACAGACTAATGAAAAACTGTTTTTT. As protein: CASTPVGQTNEKLFF.